One sample yielded the 21 T cell receptor beta chains listed below, sequenced in a study of blood T cell repertoires in COVID-19 (dated by TCRdb to 2020 to 2022). The method behind the library was the immunoSEQ multiplex PCR assay. TCRdb's version of the immuneACCESS table is confined to in-frame rearrangements and falls short of the full clone set. An unresolved V gene accounts for under half of the shortfall where checked; the remainder is of unknown origin. The sample table records around 110,000 clones; over 80% of these occur just once. Of the sample, under 3% falls within the top ten clones. Source material: peripheral blood. The receptors derive from a young man with acute or convalescent COVID-19.

The chain joins TRBV27 to TRBJ1-6, with D tentatively TRBD1 (6 bases). The ends were cut back, 4 bases at V and 11 bases at J, with 18 bases in the middle. The germline V gene has CDR1 MNHEY and CDR2 SMNVEV (reference sequence). CDR3 size: 15 residues. The CDR3 coding sequence is TGTGCCAGCAGTTCAGGGGCCCTCCCTGTTGCACCCCTCCACTTT. Translated, it gives CASSSGALPVAPLHF.

V gene TRBV6-2 or TRBV6-3 combines with J gene TRBJ1-1; 9 bases align to TRBD1. V was clipped by 5 bases and J by 7 bases; unmatched bases: 14. The CDR3 consists of 16 residues. In germline, CDR1 is MNHEY, CDR2 SVGEGT. The chain's CDR3 is CASSQPRDREEGEAFF. The CDR3, as DNA: TGTGCCAGCAGTCAACCCCGGGACAGGGAAGAAGGTGAAGCTTTCTTT.

Regarding this clone: The junction departs from the called germline gene at one end, perhaps through a read error. The V and J genes are TRBV12-3 or TRBV12-4 and TRBJ1-2, with D unresolved. The CDR3 runs to 13 residues. DNA for the CDR3: TGTGCCAGCAGTTTCGAGGGAGACTACGGCTACACCTTC. This gives the protein CASSFEGDYGYTF.

A single count supports this clone. The V call is TRBV5-1, the J call TRBJ2-5; possible D gene TRBD1, 5 bases. V was clipped by 0 bases and J by 5 bases, with 8 bases between them. This CDR3 has 13 amino acids. Germline CDR1 reads SGHRS; CDR2 reads YFSETQ. The CDR3 here is CASSLEGLETQYF. In nucleotides, the CDR3 is TGCGCCAGCAGCTTGGAGGGGTTGGAGACCCAGTACTTC.

This clone is a singleton in its sample. V gene TRBV3-1 (or the pseudogene TRBV3-2) combines with J gene TRBJ2-1; no firm D call. This CDR3 has 13 residues. Germline CDR1 reads LGHDT; CDR2 reads YNNKEL (reference sequence). V was clipped by 0 bases and J by 9 bases, with 9 bases between them. CDR3 protein: CASSQDRKREQFF. The CDR3, as DNA: TGTGCCAGCAGCCAAGATAGGAAGCGTGAGCAGTTCTTC.

The rearrangement joins TRBV6-5 to TRBJ1-1; D is ambiguous. Deletions cut 11 bases from V and 3 bases from J, with 13 bases between. The CDR3 covers 12 residues. Germline V gives CDR1 MNHEY, CDR2 SVGAGI. CDR3 protein: CALVGWDTEAFF. CDR3 nucleotides: TGTGCCCTAGTTGGGTGGGACACTGAAGCTTTCTTT.

The chain is built from TRBV2 and TRBJ1-2; D not resolved. V gave up 2 bases and J gave up 0 bases, with 4 bases separating them. Germline V gives CDR1 SNHLY, CDR2 FYNNEI. The CDR3 contains 13 residues. The CDR3 protein is CASSELSNYGYTF. The CDR3, as DNA: TGTGCCAGCAGTGAACTATCTAACTATGGCTACACCTTC.

The chain employs TRBV25-1 and TRBJ1-4, with D perhaps TRBD1 (5 bases). Between the trimmed V and J ends, which lost 0 bases and 8 bases, there was a span of 13 bases. The CDR3 loop spans 15 amino acids. In germline, CDR1 is MGHDK, CDR2 SYGVNS. Here the CDR3 reads CASSEYTGGIEKLFF. The CDR3 DNA reads TGTGCCAGCAGTGAATATACGGGGGGAATAGAAAAACTGTTTTTT. The full variable domain, its missing parts supplied by reference TRBV25-1 and TRBJ1-4, is EADIYQTPRYLVIGTGKKITLECSQTMGHDKMYWYQQDPGMELHLIHYSYGVNSTEKGDLSSESTVSRIRTEHFPLTLESARPSHTSQYLCASSEYTGGIEKLFFGSGTQLSVL.

In its sample, this clone was seen a few times. The chain recombines TRBV7-9 with TRBJ2-7; maybe TRBD2 (7 bases). In germline, CDR1 is SEHNR, CDR2 FQNEAQ (reference sequence). V lost 4 bases, J lost 4 bases, and 20 bases lay in between. The CDR3 has 16 amino acids. CDR3 region: CASSSLGGEQGYEQYF. The CDR3 DNA sequence: TGTGCCAGCAGCTCGTTGGGAGGGGAGCAGGGGTACGAGCAGTACTTC. Based on the CDR3 plus reference TRBV7-9 and TRBJ2-7, the full variable domain is DTGVSQNPRHKITKRGQNVTFRCDPISEHNRLYWYRQTLGQGPEFLTYFQNEAQLEKSRLLSDRFSAERPKGSFSTLEIQRTEQGDSAMYLCASSSLGGEQGYEQYFGPGTRLTVT.

The J gene is TRBJ2-1, the V gene TRBV6-1; weak D call: TRBD1 (6 bases). V was cut by 5 bases and J by 3 bases, with 14 bases left in between. The CDR3 covers 15 residues. The germline V gene encodes CDR1 MNHNS and CDR2 SASEGT. In nucleotides, the CDR3 is TGTGCCAGCAGTCTCCTTTACAGGGACTACAATGAGCAGTTCTTC. Amino acids: CASSLLYRDYNEQFF.

The gene calls are TRBV4-2 and TRBJ2-3; 11 bases map to TRBD2. Germline V gene sequence: CDR1 LGHNA, CDR2 YNFKEQ. The length of the CDR3 is 18 residues. J was trimmed by 0 bases and V by 0 bases; bases with no gene match: 5. This CDR3 reads CASSQEIAGGPSTDTQYF. The DNA of the CDR3 is TGTGCCAGCAGCCAAGAGATAGCGGGGGGGCCTAGCACAGATACGCAGTATTTT.

As for this clone: The same CDR3 also results from other DNA sequences found in this sample. The rearrangement links TRBV20-1 to TRBJ2-7, with D unresolved. There are 11 residues in the CDR3. CDR1 and CDR2 (germline): DFQATT, SNEGSKA (reference sequence). V was clipped by 2 bases and J by 2 bases, with 4 bases between them. The CDR3 region has the DNA TGCAGTGCTAGACAGGCCTACGAGCAGTACTTC. This sequence encodes CSARQAYEQYF.

The chain is built from TRBV5-1 and TRBJ2-1; TRBD1 matches 9 bases. With 1 base clipped from V and 7 bases from J, the junction kept 3 bases outside the gene matches. This CDR3 region has 14 residues. CDR1 is SGHRS, CDR2 YFSETQ, per germline. In DNA, the CDR3 is TGCGCCAGCAGCTTGAGGACAGGGGAGAATGAGCAGTTCTTC. Protein product: CASSLRTGENEQFF.

The rearrangement uses TRBV27 and TRBJ2-5; 12 bases map to TRBD2. The CDR3 is made up of 16 amino acids. Germline assignment: CDR1 MNHEY and CDR2 SMNVEV (reference sequence). The ends lost 2 bases at V and 5 bases at J; junction bases unmatched: 6. CDR3 residues: CASSLLLAGGWETQYF. CDR3 sequence (DNA): TGTGCCAGCAGTTTACTCCTAGCGGGGGGGTGGGAGACCCAGTACTTC.

This clone was recorded once. J is TRBJ2-2 and V is TRBV18; 9 positions agree with TRBD2. The CDR3 sequence is 20 residues long. CDR1 and CDR2 (germline): KGHSH, LQKENI. V shed 3 bases and J 5 bases; nucleotides not matched to a gene: 19. Written as DNA, the CDR3 is TGTGCCAGCTCACCGGGCAGCGGGAGGACCTACGAAGGCATTACCGGGGAGCTGTTTTTT. Amino acids: CASSPGSGRTYEGITGELFF.

The V and J genes are TRBV9 and TRBJ2-3; TRBD2 agrees at 11 bases. This CDR3 comprises 15 residues. V lost 4 bases and J lost 4; bases outside the gene matches: 5. CDR1 is SGDLS and CDR2 is YYNGEE in the germline V gene. The CDR3 DNA reads as TGTGCCAGCAGCTCGTTAGCGGGGGGGCCAGATACGCAGTATTTT. It encodes CASSSLAGGPDTQYF.

The V gene is TRBV30, the J gene TRBJ2-7, with D possibly matching TRBD1 (5 bases). Germline V gene data show CDR1 as GTSNPN and CDR2 as SVGIG (reference sequence). The CDR3 length is 14 residues. Trimming stripped 0 bases from V and 2 bases from J, with 11 bases between. DNA of the CDR3: TGTGCCTGGAGTGTAGGACATGCCCCCTACGAGCAGTACGTC. Its translation is CAWSVGHAPYEQYV.

This clone was seen a few times. This chain connects TRBV19 to TRBJ1-3, with 8 bases that match TRBD1. V was clipped by 5 bases and J by 0 bases; unmatched bases: 9. This CDR3 region has 17 residues. The germline V gene has CDR1 LNHDA and CDR2 SQIVND (reference sequence). CDR3 sequence: CASSPWTGKDSGNTIYF. DNA for the CDR3: TGTGCCAGTAGTCCCTGGACAGGGAAGGACTCTGGAAACACCATATATTTT. The full variable domain, its missing parts supplied by reference TRBV19 and TRBJ1-3, is DGGITQSPKYLFRKEGQNVTLSCEQNLNHDAMYWYRQDPGQGLRLIYYSQIVNDFQKGDIAEGYSVSREKKESFPLTVTSAQKNPTAFYLCASSPWTGKDSGNTIYFGEGSWLTVV.

In DNA, the CDR3 is TGTGCCAGCAGCCCCGGTGGGGACTACGAACAAGAGACCCAGTACTTC. It translates to CASSPGGDYEQETQYF. The chain is built from TRBV3-1 (or the pseudogene TRBV3-2) and TRBJ2-5; 7 bases line up with TRBD2. The CDR3 spans 16 residues. V lost 4 bases to trimming and J lost 2 bases; unmatched junction nucleotides: 10. Looked up from germline, CDR1 is LGHDT and CDR2 is YNNKEL (reference sequence).

This chain links TRBV29-1 with TRBJ1-2, with TRBD1 as a possible D gene (6 bases). V was pared by 4 bases and J by 4 bases, with 7 bases between. CDR1 and CDR2 from the germline V gene are SQVTM and ANQGSEA. CDR3 length: 11 residues. In DNA form, the CDR3 reads TGCAGCGTTGCAGGGGTCTATGGCTACACCTTC. Amino acids: CSVAGVYGYTF.

The chain combines TRBV4-3 with TRBJ1-1; D uncertain. V lost 0 bases and J lost 10, with 18 bases in between. The CDR3 covers 15 residues. Germline loops: CDR1 LGHNA, CDR2 YSLEER. Here the CDR3 reads CASSQEFGYPSGAFF. The CDR3 DNA sequence: TGCGCCAGCAGCCAAGAATTCGGGTACCCGTCGGGAGCTTTCTTT.